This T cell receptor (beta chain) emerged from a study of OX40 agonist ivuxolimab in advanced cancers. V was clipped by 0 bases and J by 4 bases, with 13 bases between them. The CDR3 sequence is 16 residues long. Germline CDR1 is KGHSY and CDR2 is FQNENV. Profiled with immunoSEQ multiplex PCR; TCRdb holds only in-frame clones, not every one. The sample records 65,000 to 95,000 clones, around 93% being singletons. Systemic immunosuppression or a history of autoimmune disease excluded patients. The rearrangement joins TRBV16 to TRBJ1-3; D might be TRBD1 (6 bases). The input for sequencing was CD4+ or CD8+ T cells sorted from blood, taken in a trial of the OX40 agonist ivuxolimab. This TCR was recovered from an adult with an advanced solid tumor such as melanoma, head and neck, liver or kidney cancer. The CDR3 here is CASSQSGQGLGNTIYF. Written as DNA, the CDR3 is TGTGCCAGCAGCCAATCAGGGCAGGGGCTCGGAAACACCATATATTTT. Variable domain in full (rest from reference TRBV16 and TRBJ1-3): GEEVAQTPKHLVRGEGQKAKLYCAPIKGHSYVFWYQQVLKNEFKFLISFQNENVFDETGMPKERFSAKCLPNSPCSLEIQATKLEDSAVYFCASSQSGQGLGNTIYFGEGSWLTVV.